What follows describes a single T cell receptor (beta chain). The sample comes from a study of blood T cell repertoires in COVID-19. Study in general: The United States, Italy and Spain supplied acute and convalescent COVID-19 samples. PBMCs, B-cell-depleted T cells, or T cells provided the cDNA or gDNA that made up the material.

The CDR3 extends over 14 amino acids. The ends were cut back, 1 base at V and 8 bases at J, with 9 bases in the middle. CDR1 is LGHDT and CDR2 is YNNKEL in the germline V gene (reference sequence). As processed by the authors: Amplification with reference gene primers provided the estimates of nucleated cell counts. Repertoires were generated with immunoSEQ multiplex PCR, while TCRdb's copy carries only in-frame clones and drops some. V and J calls and clone size come straight from that table; D and trimming were deduced from the DNA. In the table there are roughly 100,000 clones, roughly 80% of which are singletons.

This chain uses TRBV3-1 (or the pseudogene TRBV3-2) with TRBJ1-6, with D unresolved. The sequencing sample was made of peripheral blood. This clonotype was sampled from a man in his 60s with acute or convalescent COVID-19. The CDR3 region is CASSQGERDSPLHF. CDR3 nucleotide sequence: TGTGCCAGCAGCCAAGGAGAACGGGATTCACCCCTCCACTTT.